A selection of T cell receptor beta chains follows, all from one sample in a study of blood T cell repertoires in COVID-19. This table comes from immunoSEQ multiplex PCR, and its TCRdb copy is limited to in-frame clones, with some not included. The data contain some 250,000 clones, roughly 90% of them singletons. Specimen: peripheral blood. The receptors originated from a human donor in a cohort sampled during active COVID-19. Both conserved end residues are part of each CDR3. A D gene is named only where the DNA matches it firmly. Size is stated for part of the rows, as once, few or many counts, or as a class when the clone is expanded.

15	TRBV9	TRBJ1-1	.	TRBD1	TGTGCCAGCGGGAGAACGGGACAGCCGAACACTGAAGCTTTCTTT	CASGRTGQPNTEAFF
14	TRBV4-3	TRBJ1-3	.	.	TGCGCCAGCAGCTCGGGGTACTCTGGAAACACCATATATTTT	CASSSGYSGNTIYF
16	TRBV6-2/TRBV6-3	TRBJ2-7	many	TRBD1	TGTGCCAGCAGACCTACCGCCTCAAGACAGGGGCGCGAGCAGTACTTC	CASRPTASRQGREQYF
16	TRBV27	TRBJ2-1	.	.	TGTGCCAGCAGTTCGTACCGGGTTAGCTCCTACAATGAGCAGTTCTTC	CASSSYRVSSYNEQFF
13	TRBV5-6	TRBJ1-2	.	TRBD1	TGTGCCAGCAGCCGACAGGGAAACTATGGCTACACCTTC	CASSRQGNYGYTF
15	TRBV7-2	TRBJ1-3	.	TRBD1	TGTGCCAGCAGCTCCCGAACAGGGGCTGGAAACACCATATATTTT	CASSSRTGAGNTIYF
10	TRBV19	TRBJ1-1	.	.	TGTGCCAGGGGGGCAAGGCCCCCGGTCTTT	CARGARPPVF
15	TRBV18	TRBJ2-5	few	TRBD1	TGTGCCAGCTCACCAGGGACAGGGGGCTTGGAGACCCAGTACTTC	CASSPGTGGLETQYF
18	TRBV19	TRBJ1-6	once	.	TGTGCCAGTAGTATGGGACACAACGTCCGAACTTATAATTCACCCCTCCACTTT	CASSMGHNVRTYNSPLHF
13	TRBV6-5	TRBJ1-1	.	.	TGTGCCAGCCCATATACCCGGGACACTGAAGCTTTCTTT	CASPYTRDTEAFF
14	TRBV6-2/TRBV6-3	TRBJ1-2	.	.	TGTGCCAGCAGTGCCCCGTTTGAGGGTTGGGGCTACACCTTC	CASSAPFEGWGYTF
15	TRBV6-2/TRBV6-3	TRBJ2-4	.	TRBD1	TGTGCCAGCAGTGCAGGGGGAATGGGCAAAAACATTCAGTACTTC	CASSAGGMGKNIQYF
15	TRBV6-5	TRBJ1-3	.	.	TGTGCCAGCAGTTACTCCTTAGACTCTGGAAACACCATATATTTT	CASSYSLDSGNTIYF
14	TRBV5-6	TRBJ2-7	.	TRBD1	TGTGCCAGCAGCTCCGGACAGGGTAGGTACGAGCAGTACTTC	CASSSGQGRYEQYF
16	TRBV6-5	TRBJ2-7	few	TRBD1	TGTGCCAGCAGTTACTCCCCGGGACAGGGTGGCAACGAGCAGTACTTC	CASSYSPGQGGNEQYF
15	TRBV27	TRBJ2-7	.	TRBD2	TGTGCCAGCAGTTTAGAAGCGGGGGTGTCCTACGAGCAGTACTTC	CASSLEAGVSYEQYF
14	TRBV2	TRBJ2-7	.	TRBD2	TGTGCCAGCAGTTGGCGGGAGGAAGCCTACGAGCAGTACTTC	CASSWREEAYEQYF
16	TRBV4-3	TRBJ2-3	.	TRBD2	TGCGCCAGCAGCCAAGGAGCGGGAGACCGCACAGATACGCAGTATTTT	CASSQGAGDRTDTQYF
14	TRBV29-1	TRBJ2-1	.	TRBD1	TGCAGCGTTGAGTCCGGACACAGGGGCCATGAGCAGTTCTTC	CSVESGHRGHEQFF
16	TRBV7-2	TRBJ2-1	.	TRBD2	TGTGCCAGCAGCTCAACACTAGCGGGGGGGCCTAGTGAGCAGTTCTTC	CASSSTLAGGPSEQFF
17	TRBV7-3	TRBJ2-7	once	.	TGTGCCAGCAGCCGGTCTCGGGGTGGGTCCAAGGGAAGCGAGCAGTACTTC	CASSRSRGGSKGSEQYF
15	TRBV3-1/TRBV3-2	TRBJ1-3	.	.	TGTGCCAGCAGCCAAAGGACACTCTCTGGAAACACCATATATTTT	CASSQRTLSGNTIYF
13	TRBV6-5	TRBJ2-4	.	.	TGTGCCAGCAGACAAACAACAGGAAACATTCAGTACTTC	CASRQTTGNIQYF
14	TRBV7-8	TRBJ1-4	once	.	TGTGCCAGCAGCTTGGGGGGGACTAATGAAAAACTGTTTTTT	CASSLGGTNEKLFF
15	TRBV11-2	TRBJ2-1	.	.	TGTGCCAGCAGCTTAGCGGACAAATCATACAATGAGCAGTTCTTC	CASSLADKSYNEQFF
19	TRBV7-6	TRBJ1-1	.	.	TGTGCCAGCAGCTTAGCGCCGTCGAGCAGGGGTATCAAGAACACTGAAGCTTTCTTT	CASSLAPSSRGIKNTEAFF
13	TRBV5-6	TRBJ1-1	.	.	TGTGCCAGCAGCTCCACATCGAATACTGAAGCTTTCTTT	CASSSTSNTEAFF
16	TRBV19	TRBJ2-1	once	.	TGTGCCAGTAGTATAGTTGGGTGGGGGACTTACAATGAGCAGTTCTTC	CASSIVGWGTYNEQFF
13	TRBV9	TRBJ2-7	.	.	TGTGCCAGCAGCGGGGAAGGGGACTACGAGCAGTACTTC	CASSGEGDYEQYF
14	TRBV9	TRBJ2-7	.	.	TGTGCCAGCAGGTCGAGCGGACAGTCCTACGAGCAGTACTTC	CASRSSGQSYEQYF
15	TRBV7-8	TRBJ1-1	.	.	TGTGCCAGCAGCTTCCGGACACGTATGAACACTGAAGCTTTCTTT	CASSFRTRMNTEAFF
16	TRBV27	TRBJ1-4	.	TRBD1	TGTGCCAGCAGTTTCCTCGGACAGGGAACTAATGAAAAACTGTTTTTT	CASSFLGQGTNEKLFF
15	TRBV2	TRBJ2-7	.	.	TGTGCCAGCAGTGAAGCCGCGATAGGGGTCTACGAGCAGTACTTC	CASSEAAIGVYEQYF
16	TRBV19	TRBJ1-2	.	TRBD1	TGTGCCAGTAGTATAGGGACCACAGGGGGCTTCGATGGCTACACCTTC	CASSIGTTGGFDGYTF
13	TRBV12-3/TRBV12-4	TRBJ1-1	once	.	TGTGCCAGCAGTTTCGTACAGGGCACTGAAGCTTTCTTT	CASSFVQGTEAFF
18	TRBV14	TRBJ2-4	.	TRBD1	TGTGCCAGCAGCCAAGACCCGACAGGGGGCATTGCCAAAAACATTCAGTACTTC	CASSQDPTGGIAKNIQYF
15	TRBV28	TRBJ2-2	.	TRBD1	TGTGCCAGCATCGGGGGACAGGGGGCGGACGGGGAGCTGTTTTTT	CASIGGQGADGELFF
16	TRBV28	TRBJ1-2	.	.	TGTGCCAGCAGTCTTGCCCGGGACGGGGACATCTATGGCTACACCTTC	CASSLARDGDIYGYTF
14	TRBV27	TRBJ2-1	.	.	TGTGCCAGCTCAAGCGGAAGCTCCTACAATGAGCAGTTCTTC	CASSSGSSYNEQFF
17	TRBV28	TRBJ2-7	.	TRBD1	TGTGCCAGCAGTTTGGCCGGGACAGGGGGCTATGGGTACGAGCAGTACTTC	CASSLAGTGGYGYEQYF
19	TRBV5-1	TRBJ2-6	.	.	TGCGCCAGCAGCTTTCGGCAGGGGTGGGGTTTGGCTGGGGCCAACGTCCTGACTTTC	CASSFRQGWGLAGANVLTF
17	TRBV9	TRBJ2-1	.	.	TGTGCCAGCAGCGTAGAAGGCGGAGCCCCCGGATACAATGAGCAGTTCTTC	CASSVEGGAPGYNEQFF
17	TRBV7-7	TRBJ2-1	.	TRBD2	TGTGCTAGCAGTCCAGGACTAGCGGGAGGCCCGCGAGGGGAGCAGTTCTTC	CASSPGLAGGPRGEQFF
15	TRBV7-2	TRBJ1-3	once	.	TGTGCCAGCAGCTTAGGTTTCACAGCAGGAAACACCATATATTTT	CASSLGFTAGNTIYF
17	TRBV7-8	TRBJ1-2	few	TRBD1	TGTGCCAGCAGCCCAGTCCCGGACAGGAGAACTAACTATGGCTACACCTTC	CASSPVPDRRTNYGYTF
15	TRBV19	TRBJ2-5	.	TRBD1	TGTGCCAGTACTGAGGGACAGGGCTCCCCGGGGACCCAGTACTTC	CASTEGQGSPGTQYF
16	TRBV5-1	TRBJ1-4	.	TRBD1	TGCGCCAGCAGCTTGGTCTCAGGGGGCGCTTTTGAAAAACTGTTTTTT	CASSLVSGGAFEKLFF
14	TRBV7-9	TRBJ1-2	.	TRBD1	TGTGCCAGCAGCGGAGGGACAGGCAACTATGGCTACACCTTC	CASSGGTGNYGYTF
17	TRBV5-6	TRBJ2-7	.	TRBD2	TGTGCCAGCAGCCAGGATTGGACTAGCGGGCTACCCTACGAGCAGTACTTC	CASSQDWTSGLPYEQYF
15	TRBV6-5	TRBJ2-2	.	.	TGTGCCAGCAGGAAAGACAGGTTAGGGACCGGGGAGCTGTTTTTT	CASRKDRLGTGELFF
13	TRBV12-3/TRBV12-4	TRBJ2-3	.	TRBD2	TGTGCCAGCAGTTTAGGCGGGGGGTATACGCAGTATTTT	CASSLGGGYTQYF
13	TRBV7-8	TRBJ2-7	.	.	TGTGCCGTCGGGGCGGGACCCTCCTACGAGCAGTACTTC	CAVGAGPSYEQYF
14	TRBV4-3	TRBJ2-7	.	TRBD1	TGCGCCAGCAGCCAAGCAGGGGGCAGTTACGAGCAGTACTTC	CASSQAGGSYEQYF
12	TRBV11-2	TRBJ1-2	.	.	TGTGCCAGCAGCTTAGGCGACTTTGGCTACACCTTC	CASSLGDFGYTF
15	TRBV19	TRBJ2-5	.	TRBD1	TGTGCCAGTAGTATTACCAGGGGGCAGAGAGAGACCCAGTACTTC	CASSITRGQRETQYF
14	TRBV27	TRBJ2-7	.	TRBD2	TGTGCCAGCAGTTTAACCGGGAGGGCGAGAGAGCAGTACTTC	CASSLTGRAREQYF
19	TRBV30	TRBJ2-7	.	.	TGTGCCTGGAGGCCGAATTTTTACAGGGCCTACTCCTCCTCCTACGAGCAGTACTTC	CAWRPNFYRAYSSSYEQYF
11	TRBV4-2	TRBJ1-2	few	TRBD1	TGTGCCAGCAGCCGACAGGGTCTTTACACCTTC	CASSRQGLYTF
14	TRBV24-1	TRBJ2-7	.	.	TGTGCCACCAGTGGTACAGGGTCGTCCTACGAGCAGTACTTC	CATSGTGSSYEQYF
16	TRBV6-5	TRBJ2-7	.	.	TGTGCCAGCAGTTACTCGTACAGGGAGAGCTCCTACGAGCAGTACTTC	CASSYSYRESSYEQYF